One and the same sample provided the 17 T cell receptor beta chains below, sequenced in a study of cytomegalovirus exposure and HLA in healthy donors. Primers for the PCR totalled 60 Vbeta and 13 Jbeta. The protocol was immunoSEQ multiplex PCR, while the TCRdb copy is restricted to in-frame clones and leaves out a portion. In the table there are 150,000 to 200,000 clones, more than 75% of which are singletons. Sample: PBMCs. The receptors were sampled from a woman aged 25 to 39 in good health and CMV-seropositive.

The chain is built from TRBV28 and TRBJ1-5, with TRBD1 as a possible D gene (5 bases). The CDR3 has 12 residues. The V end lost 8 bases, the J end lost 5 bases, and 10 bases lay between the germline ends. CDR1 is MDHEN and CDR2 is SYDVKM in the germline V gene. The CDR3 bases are TGTGCCAGCCGCCAGGGTGATCAGCCCCAGCATTTT. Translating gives CASRQGDQPQHF.

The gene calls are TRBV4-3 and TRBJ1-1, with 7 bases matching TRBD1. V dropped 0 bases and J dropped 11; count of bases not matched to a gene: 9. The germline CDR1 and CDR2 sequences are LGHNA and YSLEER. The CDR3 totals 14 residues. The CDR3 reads CASSQDRQGTPAFF. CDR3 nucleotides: TGCGCCAGCAGCCAAGATCGACAGGGCACTCCTGCTTTCTTT.

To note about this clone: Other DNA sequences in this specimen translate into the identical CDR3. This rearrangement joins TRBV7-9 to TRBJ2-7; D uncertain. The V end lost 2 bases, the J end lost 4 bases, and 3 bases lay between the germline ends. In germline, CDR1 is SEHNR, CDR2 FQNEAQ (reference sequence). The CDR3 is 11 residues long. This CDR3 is CASSLSYEQYF. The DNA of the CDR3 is TGTGCCAGCAGCTTATCATACGAGCAGTACTTC.

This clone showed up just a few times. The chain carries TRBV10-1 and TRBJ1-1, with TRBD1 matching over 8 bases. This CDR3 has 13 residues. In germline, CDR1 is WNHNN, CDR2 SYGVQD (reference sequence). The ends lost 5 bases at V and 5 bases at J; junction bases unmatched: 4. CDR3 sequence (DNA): TGCGCCAGCAGTCGACAGGGGTGGACTGAAGCTTTCTTT. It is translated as CASSRQGWTEAFF.

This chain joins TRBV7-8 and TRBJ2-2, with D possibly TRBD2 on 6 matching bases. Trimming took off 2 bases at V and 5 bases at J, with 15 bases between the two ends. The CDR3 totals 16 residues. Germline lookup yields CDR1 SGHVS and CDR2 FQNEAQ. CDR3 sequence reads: CASSLQERGGTGELFF. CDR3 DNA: TGTGCCAGCAGCTTACAGGAACGGGGAGGTACCGGGGAGCTGTTTTTT. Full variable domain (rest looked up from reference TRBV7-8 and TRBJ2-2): GAGVSQSPRYKVAKRGQDVALRCDPISGHVSLFWYQQALGQGPEFLTYFQNEAQLDKSGLPSDRFFAERPEGSVSTLKIQRTQQEDSAVYLCASSLQERGGTGELFFGEGSRLTVL.

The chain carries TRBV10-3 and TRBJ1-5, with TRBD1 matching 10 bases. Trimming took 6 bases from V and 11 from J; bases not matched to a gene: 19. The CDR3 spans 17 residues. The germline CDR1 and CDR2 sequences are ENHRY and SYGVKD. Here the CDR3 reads CAISDGTGAGNRNTQHF. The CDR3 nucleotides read TGTGCCATCAGCGACGGGACAGGGGCCGGCAACCGCAATACCCAGCATTTT.

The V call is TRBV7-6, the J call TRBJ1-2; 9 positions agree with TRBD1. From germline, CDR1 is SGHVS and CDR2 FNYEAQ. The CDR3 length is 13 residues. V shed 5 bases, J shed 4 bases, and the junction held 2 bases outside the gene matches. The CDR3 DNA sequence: TGTGCCAGCAGCCCGGGACAGGGCTATGGCTACACCTTC. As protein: CASSPGQGYGYTF.

DNA for the CDR3: TGTGCCAGCGCACTTGACAGGGAAGACCAGCCCCAGCATTTT. This gives the protein CASALDREDQPQHF. The chain employs TRBV10-3 and TRBJ1-5, with 7 bases aligning to TRBD1. Germline lookup yields CDR1 ENHRY and CDR2 SYGVKD. Unmatched junction bases numbered 13, after V lost 10 bases and J lost 7 bases. The length of the CDR3 is 14 residues.

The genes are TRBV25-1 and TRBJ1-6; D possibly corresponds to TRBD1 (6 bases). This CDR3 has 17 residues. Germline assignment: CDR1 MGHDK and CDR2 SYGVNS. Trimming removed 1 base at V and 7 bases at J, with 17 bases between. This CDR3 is CASSESRGGIRNSPLHF. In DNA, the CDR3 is TGTGCCAGCAGTGAATCCAGAGGGGGAATTAGGAATTCACCCCTCCACTTT.

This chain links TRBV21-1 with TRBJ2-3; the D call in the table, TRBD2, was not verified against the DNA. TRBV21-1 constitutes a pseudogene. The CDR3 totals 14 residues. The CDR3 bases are TGTGCCAGCCGCGAGCGGGGTCTTACAGATACGCAGTATTTT. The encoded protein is CASRERGLTDTQYF.

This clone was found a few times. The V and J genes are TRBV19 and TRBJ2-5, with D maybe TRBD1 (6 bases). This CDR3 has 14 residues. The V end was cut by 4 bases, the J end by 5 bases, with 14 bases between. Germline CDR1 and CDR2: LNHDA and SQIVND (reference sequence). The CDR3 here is CASSKMRGLETQYF. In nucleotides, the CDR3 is TGTGCCAGTAGTAAAATGAGGGGGTTGGAGACCCAGTACTTC.

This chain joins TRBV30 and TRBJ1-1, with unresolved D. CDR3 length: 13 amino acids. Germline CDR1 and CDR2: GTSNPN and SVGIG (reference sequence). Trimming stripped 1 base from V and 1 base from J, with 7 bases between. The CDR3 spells CAWSDRENTEAFF. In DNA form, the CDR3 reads TGTGCCTGGAGTGACAGAGAGAACACTGAAGCTTTCTTT.

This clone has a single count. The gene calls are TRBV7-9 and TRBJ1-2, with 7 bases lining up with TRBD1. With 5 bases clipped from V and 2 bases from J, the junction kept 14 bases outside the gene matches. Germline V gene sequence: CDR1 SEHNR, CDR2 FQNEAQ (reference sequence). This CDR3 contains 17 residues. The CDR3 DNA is TGTGCCAGCAGCCCCTTATCCACAGGGGATCGAAACTATGGCTACACCTTC. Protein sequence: CASSPLSTGDRNYGYTF.

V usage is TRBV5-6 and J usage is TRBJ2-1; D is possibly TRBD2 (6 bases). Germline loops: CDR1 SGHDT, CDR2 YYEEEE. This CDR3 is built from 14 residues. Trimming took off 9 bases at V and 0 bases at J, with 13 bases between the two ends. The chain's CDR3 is CATMFSGSYNEQFF. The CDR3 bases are TGTGCCACCATGTTTAGCGGCTCCTACAATGAGCAGTTCTTC. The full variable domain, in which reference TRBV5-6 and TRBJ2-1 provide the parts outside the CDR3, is DAGVTQSPTHLIKTRGQQVTLRCSPKSGHDTVSWYQQALGQGPQFIFQYYEEEERQRGNFPDRFSGHQFPNYSSELNVNALLLGDSALYLCATMFSGSYNEQFFGPGTRLTVL.

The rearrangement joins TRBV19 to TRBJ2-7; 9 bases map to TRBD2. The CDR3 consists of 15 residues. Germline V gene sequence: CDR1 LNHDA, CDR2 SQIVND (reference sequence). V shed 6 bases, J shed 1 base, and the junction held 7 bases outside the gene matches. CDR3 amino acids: CASRYQAGGSYEQYF. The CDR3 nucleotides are TGTGCCAGTAGGTACCAAGCGGGGGGTTCCTACGAGCAGTACTTC.

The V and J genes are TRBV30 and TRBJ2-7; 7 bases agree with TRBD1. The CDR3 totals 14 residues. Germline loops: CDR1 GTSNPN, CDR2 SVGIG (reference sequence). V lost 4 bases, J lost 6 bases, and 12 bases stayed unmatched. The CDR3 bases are TGTGCCTGGACCCCCGGGACAGCTCGTTCCGAGCAGTACTTC. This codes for CAWTPGTARSEQYF.

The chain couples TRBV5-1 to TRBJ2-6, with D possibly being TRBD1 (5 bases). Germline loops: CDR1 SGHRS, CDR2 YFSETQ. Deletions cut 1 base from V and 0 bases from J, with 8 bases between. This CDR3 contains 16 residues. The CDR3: CASSLTGSSGANVLTF. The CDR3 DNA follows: TGCGCCAGCAGCTTGACAGGTAGCTCTGGGGCCAACGTCCTGACTTTC. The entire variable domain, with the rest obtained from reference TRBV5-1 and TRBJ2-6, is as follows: KAGVTQTPRYLIKTRGQQVTLSCSPISGHRSVSWYQQTPGQGLQFLFEYFSETQRNKGNFPGRFSGRQFSNSRSEMNVSTLELGDSALYLCASSLTGSSGANVLTFGAGSRLTVL.